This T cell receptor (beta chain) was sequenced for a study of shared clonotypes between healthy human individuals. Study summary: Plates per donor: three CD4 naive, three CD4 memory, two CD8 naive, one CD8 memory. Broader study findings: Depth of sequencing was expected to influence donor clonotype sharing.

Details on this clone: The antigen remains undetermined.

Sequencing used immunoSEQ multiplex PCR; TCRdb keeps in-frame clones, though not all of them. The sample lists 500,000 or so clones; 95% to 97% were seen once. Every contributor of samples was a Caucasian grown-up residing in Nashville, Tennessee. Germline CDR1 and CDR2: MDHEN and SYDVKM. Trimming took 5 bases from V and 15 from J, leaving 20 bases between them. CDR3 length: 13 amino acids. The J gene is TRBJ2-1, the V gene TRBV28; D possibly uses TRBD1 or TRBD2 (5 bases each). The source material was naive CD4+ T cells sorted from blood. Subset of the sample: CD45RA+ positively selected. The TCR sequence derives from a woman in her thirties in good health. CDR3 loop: CASSTPDTSRGFF. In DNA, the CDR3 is TGTGCCAGCAGTACCCCGGACACTTCGAGGGGGTTCTTC.